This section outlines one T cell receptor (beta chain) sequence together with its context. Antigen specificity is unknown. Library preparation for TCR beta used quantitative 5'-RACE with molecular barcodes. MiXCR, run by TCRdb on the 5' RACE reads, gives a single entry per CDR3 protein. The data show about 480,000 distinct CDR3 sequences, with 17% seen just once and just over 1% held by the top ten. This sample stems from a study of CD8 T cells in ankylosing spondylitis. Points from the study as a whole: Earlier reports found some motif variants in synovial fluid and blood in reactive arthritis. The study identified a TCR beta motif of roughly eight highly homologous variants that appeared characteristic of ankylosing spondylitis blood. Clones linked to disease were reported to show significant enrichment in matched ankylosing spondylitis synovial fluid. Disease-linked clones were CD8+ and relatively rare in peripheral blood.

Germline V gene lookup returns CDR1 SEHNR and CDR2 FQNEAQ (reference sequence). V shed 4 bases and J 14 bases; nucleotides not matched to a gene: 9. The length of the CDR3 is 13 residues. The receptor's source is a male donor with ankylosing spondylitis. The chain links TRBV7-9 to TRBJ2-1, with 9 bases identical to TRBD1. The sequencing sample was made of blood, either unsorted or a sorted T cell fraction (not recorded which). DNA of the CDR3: TGTGCCAGCAGCTCCGACCTTGACAGGGGGGAGTTCTTC. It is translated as CASSSDLDRGEFF.